Ten or more counts support the clone carrying this TCR beta chain. Its antigen is still unknown. The authors took PBMCs from 8 to 10 ml fresh peripheral blood. The V end was cut by 0 bases, the J end by 5 bases, with 7 bases between. The CDR3 has 13 residues. CDR1 SGHVS and CDR2 FQNEAQ come from the germline V gene. This record comes from a study of T cells in Graves' hyperthyroidism and ophthalmopathy. Study-wide findings and caveats: Ophthalmopathy was model-predicted a median roughly six months pre-onset.

Researchers amplified the TCR beta CDR3 regions from RNA transcripts. The study used the HTBI primer set for a first-round RT-PCR of the TCR CDR3. Each CDR3 protein gets one entry after TCRdb re-called the multiplex PCR reads with MiXCR. The sample lists about 700,000 distinct CDR3 sequences, 14% occurring once. This clonotype was obtained from a woman under 30 with Graves' hyperthyroidism. The sequencing sample was made of blood. This chain connects TRBV7-8 to TRBJ1-2, with D perhaps matching TRBD1 (5 bases). The CDR3, as DNA: TGTGCCAGCAGCTTAGCCGGGACTTATGGCTACACCTTC. It translates to CASSLAGTYGYTF.